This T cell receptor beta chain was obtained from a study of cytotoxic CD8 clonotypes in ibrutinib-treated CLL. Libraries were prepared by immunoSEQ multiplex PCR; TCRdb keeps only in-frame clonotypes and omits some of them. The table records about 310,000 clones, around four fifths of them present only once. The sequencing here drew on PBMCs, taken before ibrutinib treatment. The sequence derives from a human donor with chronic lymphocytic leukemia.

Here the CDR3 DNA reads TGTGCCAGCAAGGCTACGTCGGACAGATACTACGAGCAGTACTTC. It specifies CASKATSDRYYEQYF. The J gene is TRBJ2-7, the V gene TRBV2; weak D call: TRBD1 (6 bases). V lost 7 bases to trimming and J lost 3 bases, with 19 bases between them. CDR1 is SNHLY and CDR2 is FYNNEI in the germline V gene. This CDR3 region has 15 residues.